This record concerns one TCR beta chain sequence. Which antigen it targets is not known. It has no much larger one-base neighbor in the sample; base qualities were not kept. At the DNA level, this CDR3 is encoded by other sequences in the same sample as well. The data derive from a study of cytomegalovirus exposure and HLA in healthy donors (dated by TCRdb to 2015 to 2018). As for the study more broadly: According to a later analysis, one platform produced both the 100 to 150 validation repertoires and the 620 or so repertoires of the first cohort. The study aimed to test whether signatures of past pathogen exposure could be identified by cataloging public T cell receptors. A separate validation cohort of 100 to 150 different subjects was used in addition to the roughly 640-subject first cohort. High-throughput TCR immunosequencing, statistical association of individual TCRs with disease status, and machine learning were combined to predict cytomegalovirus infection status. Paper-wide results and their limitations: Of the cluster scores, approximately 95% were above 0 in a later analysis, which found that TCRs clustered in the first cohort also tended to co-occur in the 120 or so validation repertoires. The authors suggested that the approach could potentially be generalized to other disease states and immunological phenotypes. In both the original and validation cohorts, the classifier was reported to diagnose cytomegalovirus status with high specificity and sensitivity. Most TCR sequences were seen in very few donors, while some public TCRs were found in many individuals. In the study, 150 to 200 TCR beta chains were listed as associated with cytomegalovirus. All 120 repertoires were used to score co-occurrence in the validation cohort in a later analysis, because that analysis had no HLA typing for the cohort. In vitro tests confirmed that three of the cytomegalovirus-associated TCR beta chains recognize cytomegalovirus antigens.

The CDR3 runs 13 residues from the cysteine to the phenylalanine. Of all the DNA, just the CDR3 is kept, 39 bases in frame from base 1. CDR1 MNHEY and CDR2 SMNVEV were looked up in the germline V gene (reference sequence). At the junction V is shortened by 2 bases and J by 2 bases, with 7 bases in between. Separate from the roughly 700-subject first cohort, the validation cohort of some 130 subjects was the group to which the donors belonged. Libraries were constructed by the immunoSEQ multiplex PCR assay. As for how the authors treated the data: A statistical classification framework was built for diagnosing cytomegalovirus status from the catalog of TCR beta chain sequences. The clones in this table, taken by TCRdb from immuneACCESS, are in-frame only. Not every clone is retained; where verified, under half of the shortfall comes from an unresolved V gene, and the cause of the rest is unknown. Clonal size and the V and J genes are those of that table, whereas D and trimming came from the DNA. In all, the sample holds more than 250,000 clones, and roughly 87% of those were seen once. Roughly 1.1% of the sample is held by the ten biggest clonotypes.

The sequence came from a woman aged 25 to 39 in good health and CMV-seropositive. The sequence is built from TRBV27 and TRBJ2-7; the D gene is unclear. Material: PBMCs. The DNA sequence is given as TGTGCCAGCAGTTTAGGCAGAGCCTACGAGCAGTACTTC. This codes for CASSLGRAYEQYF.